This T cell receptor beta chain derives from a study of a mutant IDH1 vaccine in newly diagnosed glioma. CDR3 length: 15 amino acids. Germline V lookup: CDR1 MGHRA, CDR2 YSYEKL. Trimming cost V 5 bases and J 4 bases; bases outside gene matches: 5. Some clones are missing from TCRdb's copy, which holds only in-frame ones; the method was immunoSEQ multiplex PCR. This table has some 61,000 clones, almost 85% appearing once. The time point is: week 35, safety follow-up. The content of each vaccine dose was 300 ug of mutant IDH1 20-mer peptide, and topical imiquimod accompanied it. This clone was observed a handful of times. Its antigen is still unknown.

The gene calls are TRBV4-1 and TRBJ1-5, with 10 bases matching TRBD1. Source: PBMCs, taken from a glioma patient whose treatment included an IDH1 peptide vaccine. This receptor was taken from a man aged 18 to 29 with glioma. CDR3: CASSRDRGGNQPQHF. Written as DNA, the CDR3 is TGCGCCAGCAGCAGGGACAGGGGCGGAAATCAGCCCCAGCATTTT.